This T cell receptor (beta chain) was observed in a study of OX40 agonist ivuxolimab in advanced cancers. Findings of the study overall: There were, on average, more expanded clones in CD8+ T cells than in CD4+. Expanded peripheral T cells had an undetermined antigen specificity.

The CDR3 totals 15 residues. Unmatched junction bases numbered 8, after V lost 6 bases and J lost 1 base. Per germline, CDR1 LNHDA and CDR2 SQIVND (reference sequence). Peripheral blood came from all dose cohorts at three timepoints. A word on this clone: Its antigen is still unknown.

The repertoire was sequenced with immunoSEQ multiplex PCR; TCRdb's copy has only in-frame clones and lacks some. The table includes tens of thousands of clones, approximately 86% detected once. Sequencing used CD4+ or CD8+ T cells sorted from blood, obtained in a trial of the OX40 agonist ivuxolimab. The chain recombines TRBV19 with TRBJ1-2, with 7 positions matching TRBD1. The TCR was taken from an adult with an advanced solid tumor such as melanoma, head and neck, liver or kidney cancer. The CDR3 here is CASSPTGQNNYGYTF. The CDR3 DNA reads TGTGCCAGTAGCCCAACGGGACAGAATAACTATGGCTACACCTTC.